This TCR beta chain stems from a study of blood T cell repertoires in COVID-19. This clone was observed a handful of times. As processed by the authors: Cell counts per sample came from amplifying reference gene primers. Sequenced by immunoSEQ multiplex PCR; TCRdb stores in-frame clones only, minus some. V, J and clone size reflect that table, while D and trimming were determined from the DNA. The profile covers 470,000 or so clones, with 70% to 90% appearing a single time and 3% to 4% taken by the ten largest. Sequencing was done on a sample of peripheral blood. The clonotype originates from a human donor in a cohort sampled during active COVID-19.

Here the CDR3 DNA reads TGTGCCAGTAGTGCCCTAGCGGCGTTATCAGATACGCAGTATTTT. Protein sequence: CASSALAALSDTQYF. The V and J genes are TRBV19 and TRBJ2-3, with 7 bases fitting TRBD2. Germline-derived CDR1 and CDR2 are LNHDA and SQIVND (reference sequence). The CDR3 consists of 15 residues. With V trimmed by 5 bases and J by 4 bases, 9 bases remained unmatched. Supplemented by reference TRBV19 and TRBJ2-3, the full variable domain reads DGGITQSPKYLFRKEGQNVTLSCEQNLNHDAMYWYRQDPGQGLRLIYYSQIVNDFQKGDIAEGYSVSREKKESFPLTVTSAQKNPTAFYLCASSALAALSDTQYFGPGTRLTVL.